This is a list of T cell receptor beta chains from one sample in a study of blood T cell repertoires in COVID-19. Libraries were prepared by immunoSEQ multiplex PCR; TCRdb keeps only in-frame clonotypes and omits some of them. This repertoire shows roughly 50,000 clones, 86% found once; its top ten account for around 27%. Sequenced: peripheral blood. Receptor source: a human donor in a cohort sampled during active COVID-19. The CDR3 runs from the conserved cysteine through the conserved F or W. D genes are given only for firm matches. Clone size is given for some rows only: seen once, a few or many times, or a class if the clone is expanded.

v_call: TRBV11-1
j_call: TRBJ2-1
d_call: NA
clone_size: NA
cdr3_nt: TGTGCCAGCAGCTTACCTAGACGGGAGCAGTTCTTC
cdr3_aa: CASSLPRREQFF

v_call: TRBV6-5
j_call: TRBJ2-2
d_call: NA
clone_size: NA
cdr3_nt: TGTGCCAGCAGTTCCGGGCAGGGGTACACCGGGGAGCTGTTTTTT
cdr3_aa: CASSSGQGYTGELFF

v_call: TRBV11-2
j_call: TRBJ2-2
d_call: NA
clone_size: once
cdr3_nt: TGTGCCAGCAGCTTTGAGGATTTCACCGGGGAGCTGTTTTTT
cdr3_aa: CASSFEDFTGELFF

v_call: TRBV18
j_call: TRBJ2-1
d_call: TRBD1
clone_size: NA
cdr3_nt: TGTGCCAGCTCACCCACAGGGGACAATGAGCAGTTCTTC
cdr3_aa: CASSPTGDNEQFF

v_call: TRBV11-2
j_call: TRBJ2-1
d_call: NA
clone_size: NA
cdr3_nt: TGTGCCAGCAGCTCGGACATAAGGCCGAGCTCCTACAATGAGCAGTTCTTC
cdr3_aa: CASSSDIRPSSYNEQFF

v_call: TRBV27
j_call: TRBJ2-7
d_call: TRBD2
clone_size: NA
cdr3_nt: TGTGCCAGCAGTTTTAGGGCAAGCGGGACGGCGAGATACGAGCAGTACTTC
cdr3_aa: CASSFRASGTARYEQYF

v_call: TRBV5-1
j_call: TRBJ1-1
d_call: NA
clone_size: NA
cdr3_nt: TGCGCCAGCACCCAGGGTCTGAACACTGAAGCTTTCTTT
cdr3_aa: CASTQGLNTEAFF

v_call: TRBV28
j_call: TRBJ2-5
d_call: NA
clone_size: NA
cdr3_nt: TGTGCCAGCAGGCCCTCGAGGGAGACCCAGTACTTC
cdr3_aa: CASRPSRETQYF

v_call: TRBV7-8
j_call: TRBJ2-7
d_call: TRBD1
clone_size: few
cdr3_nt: TGTGCCAGCAGCCCACTGACAGGGGGAAACTACGAGCAGTACTTC
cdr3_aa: CASSPLTGGNYEQYF

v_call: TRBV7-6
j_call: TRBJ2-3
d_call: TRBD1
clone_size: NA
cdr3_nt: TGTGCCAGCAGCCCTAGCGACAGGGGAAATACGCAGTATTTT
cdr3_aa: CASSPSDRGNTQYF

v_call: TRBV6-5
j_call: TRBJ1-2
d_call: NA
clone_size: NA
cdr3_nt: TGTGCCAGCAGTTCCGCGGGTCGGTACGTCTATGGCTACACCTTC
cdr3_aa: CASSSAGRYVYGYTF

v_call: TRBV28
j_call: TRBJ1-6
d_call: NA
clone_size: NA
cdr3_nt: TGTGCCAGCAGTTTGAATGGGGGGAGAGATTCACCCCTCCACTTT
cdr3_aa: CASSLNGGRDSPLHF

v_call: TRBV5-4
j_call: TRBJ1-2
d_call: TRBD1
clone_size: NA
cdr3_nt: TGTGCCAGCAGCCCACCGGGACAGGCCTACTATGGCTACACCTTC
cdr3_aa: CASSPPGQAYYGYTF

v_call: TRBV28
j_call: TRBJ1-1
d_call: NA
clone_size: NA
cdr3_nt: TGTGCCAGCAGCCTTGTGAACACTGAAGCTTTCTTT
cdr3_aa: CASSLVNTEAFF

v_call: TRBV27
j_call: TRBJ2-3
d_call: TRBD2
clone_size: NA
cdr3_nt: TGTGCCAGCAGTTTAATTCCCGGGGGGGCGGGGGCAGATACGCAGTATTTT
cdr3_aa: CASSLIPGGAGADTQYF

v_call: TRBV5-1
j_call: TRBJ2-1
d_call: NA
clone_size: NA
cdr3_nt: TGCGCCAGCAGCCGGACATTCCGTCTTGTCGATGAGCAGTTCTTC
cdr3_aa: CASSRTFRLVDEQFF

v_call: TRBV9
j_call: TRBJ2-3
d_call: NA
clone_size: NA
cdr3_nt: TGTGCCAGCAGCGTAGACGGGAGTGGGGATACGCAGTATTTT
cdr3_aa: CASSVDGSGDTQYF

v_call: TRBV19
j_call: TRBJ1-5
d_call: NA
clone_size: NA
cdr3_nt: TGTGCCAGTAGTGGAGGAAATCAGCCCCAGCATTTT
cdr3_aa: CASSGGNQPQHF

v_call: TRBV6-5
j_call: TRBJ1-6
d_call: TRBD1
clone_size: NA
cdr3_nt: TGTGCCAGCACCGAATGGGCAGGGGGTTCACCCCTCCACTTT
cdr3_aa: CASTEWAGGSPLHF

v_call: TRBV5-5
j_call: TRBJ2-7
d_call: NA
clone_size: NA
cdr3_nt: TGTGCCAGCAGCCCGGGTCGAGGGAGCCCCTCCTACGAGCAGTACTTC
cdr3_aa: CASSPGRGSPSYEQYF

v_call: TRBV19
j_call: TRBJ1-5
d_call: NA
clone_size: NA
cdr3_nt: TGTGCCAGTAGTATCCCCGGGGGGCCCCAGCATTTT
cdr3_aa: CASSIPGGPQHF

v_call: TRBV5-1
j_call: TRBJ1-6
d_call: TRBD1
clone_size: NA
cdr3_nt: TGCGCCAGCAGCAAGGGACAGCGCTATAATTCACCCCTCCACTTT
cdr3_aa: CASSKGQRYNSPLHF

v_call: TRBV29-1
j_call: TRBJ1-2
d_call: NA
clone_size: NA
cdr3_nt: TGCAGCGTTGAAGGGAGGGGGGGCTTCGGCTACACCTTC
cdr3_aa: CSVEGRGGFGYTF

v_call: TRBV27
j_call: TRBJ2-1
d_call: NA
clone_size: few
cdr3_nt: TGTGCCAGCAGTTTTGGGGGGACGAATAACAATGAGCAGTTCTTC
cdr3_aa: CASSFGGTNNNEQFF

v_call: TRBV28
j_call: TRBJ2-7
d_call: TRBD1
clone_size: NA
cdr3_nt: TGTGCCAGCAATTCCTGGGGGTACCTCGGGACAGTTCTTTTAGAGCAGTACTTC
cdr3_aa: CASNSWGYLGTVLLEQYF

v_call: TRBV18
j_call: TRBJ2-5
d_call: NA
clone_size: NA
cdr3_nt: TGTGCCAGCTTAAAACCCTTGGAGGCCCAGTACTTC
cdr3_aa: CASLKPLEAQYF

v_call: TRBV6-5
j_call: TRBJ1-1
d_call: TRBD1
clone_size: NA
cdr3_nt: TGTGCCAGCAGTTACTTAGGACAGGGGATGAACACTGAAGCTTTCTTT
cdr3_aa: CASSYLGQGMNTEAFF

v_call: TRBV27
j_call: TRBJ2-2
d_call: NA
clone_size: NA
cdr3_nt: TGTGCCAGCAGCGCCTCTCAGGGAGGGGAGCTGTTTTTT
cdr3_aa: CASSASQGGELFF

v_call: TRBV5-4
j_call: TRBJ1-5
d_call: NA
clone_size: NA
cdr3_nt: TGTGCCAGCAGCTTGGGGGGGGATAGCAATCAGCCCCAGCATTTT
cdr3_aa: CASSLGGDSNQPQHF

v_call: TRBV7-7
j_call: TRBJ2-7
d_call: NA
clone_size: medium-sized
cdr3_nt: TGTGCCAGCAGCTTAGGGACACTTGGGGCCTACGAGCAGTACTTC
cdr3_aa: CASSLGTLGAYEQYF

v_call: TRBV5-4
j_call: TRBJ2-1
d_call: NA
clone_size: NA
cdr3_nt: TGTGCCAGCAGCTTGGCCGCGGGGGCAAATGAGCAGTTCTTC
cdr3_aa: CASSLAAGANEQFF